Below are 27 T cell receptor beta chains sequenced from a single sample in a study of cytomegalovirus exposure and HLA in healthy donors. Method: immunoSEQ multiplex PCR; TCRdb's copy keeps in-frame clones and lacks some. The sample holds 250,000 to 300,000 clones, about 90% seen once. The sample taken for sequencing was PBMCs. These receptors were taken from a young woman in good health and CMV-seronegative.

J is TRBJ2-5 and V is TRBV7-2; 13 bases map to TRBD2. V gave up 1 base and J gave up 5 bases; unmatched junction bases: 7. The CDR3 consists of 17 residues. Germline V gene sequence: CDR1 SGHTA, CDR2 FQGNSA. The DNA for the CDR3 is TGTGCCAGCAGCTTAGAACTAGCGGGGGGGAAAGGGGAGACCCAGTACTTC. It translates to CASSLELAGGKGETQYF.

The chain recombines TRBV13 with TRBJ1-2, with TRBD1 identical over 9 bases. Germline values: CDR1 PRHDT, CDR2 FYEKMQ (reference sequence). V was clipped by 2 bases and J by 5 bases; unmatched bases: 6. The CDR3 spans 15 residues. The CDR3 DNA reads TGTGCCAGCAGCTTAAACAGGGGGCGTAGTTATGGCTACACCTTC. Its translation: CASSLNRGRSYGYTF.

This chain joins TRBV7-3 and TRBJ2-1, with 7 bases aligning to TRBD2. The CDR3 is 15 amino acids. Germline V lookup: CDR1 SGHTA, CDR2 FQGTGA. V trimming: 3 bases; J trimming: 5 bases; junction bases outside the gene matches: 7. The CDR3 loop reads CASSFSSGANNEQFF. The CDR3 DNA sequence: TGTGCCAGCAGCTTCTCTAGCGGAGCTAACAATGAGCAGTTCTTC.

This chain joins TRBV5-1 and TRBJ1-1, with D maybe TRBD1 (6 bases). Trimming took off 3 bases at V and 0 bases at J, with 15 bases between the two ends. This CDR3 region has 16 residues. Germline-derived CDR1 and CDR2 are SGHRS and YFSETQ. CDR3 loop: CASSSNRVGVNTEAFF. CDR3 bases: TGCGCCAGCAGCTCCAACAGGGTGGGGGTGAACACTGAAGCTTTCTTT.

This clone was observed a single time. This sequence joins TRBV6-5 and TRBJ1-1; D might be TRBD1 (6 bases). Germline CDR1 is MNHEY and CDR2 is SVGAGI. The CDR3 runs to 13 residues. V lost 0 bases to trimming and J lost 9 bases, with 11 bases between them. This CDR3 reads CASSYSGGVQAFF. The CDR3 DNA is TGTGCCAGCAGTTACTCAGGGGGGGTCCAAGCTTTCTTT.

V is TRBV6-5 and J is TRBJ1-1, with 12 bases that match TRBD1. This CDR3 comprises 15 residues. Germline V lookup: CDR1 MNHEY, CDR2 SVGAGI. V trimming: 5 bases; J trimming: 6 bases; junction bases outside the gene matches: 7. CDR3 in DNA: TGTGCCAGCAGTACGGCGGGACAGGGGGCGGCTGAAGCTTTCTTT. Translation: CASSTAGQGAAEAFF.

The chain couples TRBV2 to TRBJ2-3, with 9 bases that match TRBD1. This CDR3 has 15 amino acids. The germline CDR1 and CDR2 sequences are SNHLY and FYNNEI. Trimming took 1 base from V and 3 from J; bases not matched to a gene: 2. CDR3 region: CASSEGDRVTDTQYF. In DNA, the CDR3 is TGTGCCAGCAGTGAAGGGGACAGGGTTACAGATACGCAGTATTTT.

V gene TRBV9 combines with J gene TRBJ2-3, with D possibly TRBD2 on 5 matching bases. Germline V CDR1 and CDR2: SGDLS, YYNGEE. V was shortened by 7 bases and J by 4 bases, with 22 bases between the two germline ends. The CDR3 length is 16 residues. The CDR3 is CASARGIQSPPDTQYF. In DNA form, the CDR3 reads TGTGCCAGCGCACGGGGAATTCAATCCCCACCAGATACGCAGTATTTT.

This chain uses TRBV29-1 with TRBJ1-3; 7 bases are a match to TRBD1. CDR3 length equals 14 residues. CDR1 is SQVTM, CDR2 ANQGSEA, per germline. V gave up 6 bases and J gave up 4 bases; unmatched junction bases: 9. The CDR3 region is CSVETGSKGNTIYF. The DNA for the CDR3 is TGCAGCGTAGAGACAGGGTCGAAAGGAAACACCATATATTTT.

This chain links TRBV30 with TRBJ1-2; 9 bases are shared with TRBD1. This CDR3 has 13 residues. Germline CDR1 is GTSNPN and CDR2 is SVGIG (reference sequence). Unmatched junction bases numbered 12, after V lost 6 bases and J lost 10 bases. The CDR3: CACRLDRGKDYTF. In DNA, the CDR3 is TGTGCCTGCCGCCTCGACAGGGGGAAAGACTACACCTTC.

This sequence joins TRBV28 and TRBJ2-5; tentatively, D is TRBD2 (6 bases). Trimming stripped 7 bases from V and 2 bases from J, with 14 bases between. Germline V lookup: CDR1 MDHEN, CDR2 SYDVKM. The CDR3 contains 14 residues. Here the CDR3 reads CASTPVGGQETQYF. The CDR3 DNA sequence: TGTGCCAGCACCCCTGTAGGAGGGCAAGAGACCCAGTACTTC.

The genes are TRBV21-1 and TRBJ1-4. TRBV21-1 is a pseudogene locus. The CDR3 runs 18 residues. The CDR3 region has the DNA TGTGCCAGCACTTGGCGAAAGGGCCAGGCGGGGCGGGTTGAAAAACTGTTTTTT. This codes for CASTWRKGQAGRVEKLFF.

The CDR3 reads CASSIPGQGAGFF. The DNA of the CDR3 is TGTGCCAGTAGTATCCCTGGACAGGGGGCCGGGTTCTTC. The chain uses TRBV19 and TRBJ2-1; TRBD1 agrees at 11 bases. Unmatched junction bases numbered 7, after V lost 3 bases and J lost 15 bases. CDR3 length: 13 residues. Per the germline V gene, CDR1 is LNHDA and CDR2 is SQIVND (reference sequence).

This CDR3 reads CASSVRDRSTDTQYF. The CDR3 DNA is TGTGCCAGCAGTGTCCGGGACAGGTCCACAGATACGCAGTATTTT. This rearrangement joins TRBV27 to TRBJ2-3, with 8 bases identical to TRBD1. V was pared by 5 bases and J by 2 bases, with 6 bases of the junction left unmatched. The CDR3 length is 15 residues. From germline, CDR1 is MNHEY and CDR2 SMNVEV (reference sequence).

The rearrangement uses TRBV6-5 and TRBJ2-1; 8 nucleotides agree with TRBD1. The CDR3 consists of 15 residues. Germline assignment: CDR1 MNHEY and CDR2 SVGAGI. With V trimmed by 5 bases and J by 7 bases, 10 bases remained unmatched. Written as DNA, the CDR3 is TGTGCCAGCAGTGCAGGGTCGGACAGGGCGAATGAGCAGTTCTTC. This codes for CASSAGSDRANEQFF.

The gene calls are TRBV29-1 and TRBJ2-5; possible D gene TRBD2, 5 bases. Germline-derived CDR1 and CDR2 are SQVTM and ANQGSEA. CDR3 length: 12 amino acids. The V gene lost 4 bases and the J gene lost 7 bases, with 13 bases spanning the gap. For the CDR3, the DNA is TGCAGCGTTGTAGCGCTTGAGGGGACCCAGTACTTC. Residues: CSVVALEGTQYF.

The chain has TRBV4-1 and TRBJ1-3; D unresolved. The CDR3 loop spans 18 amino acids. Germline loops: CDR1 MGHRA, CDR2 YSYEKL. V was shortened by 1 base and J by 4 bases, with 20 bases between the two germline ends. This chain's CDR3 is CASSQVPRERLVGNTIYF. The CDR3 DNA sequence: TGCGCCAGCAGCCAAGTGCCTCGGGAGAGGTTAGTCGGAAACACCATATATTTT.

This chain joins TRBV6-6 and TRBJ1-1; D is possibly TRBD1 (6 bases). Trimming stripped 8 bases from V and 2 bases from J, with 12 bases between. In germline, CDR1 is MNHNY, CDR2 SVGAGI (reference sequence). The CDR3 length is 13 residues. This chain's CDR3 is CASRTGTNTEAFF. CDR3 DNA: TGTGCCAGCCGCACAGGGACCAACACTGAAGCTTTCTTT.

The chain couples TRBV5-6 to TRBJ1-1; D is ambiguous. V was shortened by 0 bases and J by 0 bases, with 21 bases between the two germline ends. Germline loops: CDR1 SGHDT, CDR2 YYEEEE. The CDR3 is made up of 19 amino acids. CDR3 in amino acids: CASSLEPKIVVRMNTEAFF. The CDR3 DNA is TGTGCCAGCAGCTTGGAACCGAAGATCGTCGTGAGGATGAACACTGAAGCTTTCTTT.

The chain carries TRBV28 and TRBJ1-1; D is unresolved. The germline V gene has CDR1 MDHEN and CDR2 SYDVKM. With 7 bases removed from V and 3 bases from J, the gap between germline ends came to 18 bases. CDR3 length equals 15 residues. CDR3 sequence (DNA): TGTGCCAGCATGGGGTCAGGCCCCGGGGACACTGAAGCTTTCTTT. It is translated as CASMGSGPGDTEAFF.

This rearrangement joins TRBV19 to TRBJ1-1; the D gene is possibly TRBD1 (5 bases). V dropped 3 bases and J dropped 7 bases, with 12 bases sitting between them. Germline V CDR1 and CDR2: LNHDA, SQIVND (reference sequence). CDR3 length: 13 residues. The CDR3 region is CASSMVQGNEAFF. DNA for the CDR3: TGTGCCAGTAGTATGGTCCAGGGCAATGAAGCTTTCTTT.

J is TRBJ2-3 and V is TRBV29-1; D might be TRBD1 (5 bases). The CDR3 is 12 residues long. Germline values: CDR1 SQVTM, CDR2 ANQGSEA. Trimming cost V 4 bases and J 4 bases, with 9 bases left between them. The CDR3, as DNA: TGCAGCGTTGCCCGACAGTCAGATACGCAGTATTTT. This encodes CSVARQSDTQYF.

This chain connects TRBV4-1 to TRBJ2-1; 8 bases align to TRBD1. This CDR3 contains 16 residues. Germline CDR1 MGHRA, CDR2 YSYEKL. With 3 bases clipped from V and 1 base from J, the junction kept 5 bases outside the gene matches. CDR3 sequence (DNA): TGCGCCAGCAGCCACCGAACAGGGGGTTCCTACAATGAGCAGTTCTTC. Translation: CASSHRTGGSYNEQFF.

V usage is TRBV21-1 and J usage is TRBJ1-1; the table names TRBD1, a call not compared with the DNA. TRBV21-1 represents a pseudogene. This CDR3 comprises 14 residues. CDR3 sequence reads: CASNRTGMNTEAFF. Written as DNA, the CDR3 is TGTGCCAGCAACCGGACAGGGATGAACACTGAAGCTTTCTTT.

This chain uses TRBV11-2 with TRBJ1-1; 10 bases fit TRBD1. Germline V gene sequence: CDR1 SGHAT, CDR2 FQNNGV. This CDR3 is 15 amino acids long. With 2 bases clipped from V and 7 bases from J, the junction kept 7 bases outside the gene matches. CDR3 region: CASSLLGQGPHEAFF. The CDR3 nucleotides are TGTGCCAGCAGCTTATTGGGACAGGGGCCGCATGAAGCTTTCTTT.

J is TRBJ2-1 and V is TRBV5-1, with 7 positions matching TRBD1. CDR1 is SGHRS, CDR2 YFSETQ, per germline. Trimming cost V 1 base and J 7 bases; bases outside gene matches: 20. The length of the CDR3 is 19 residues. The CDR3 is CASSLSLIGYRGFMNEQFF. The CDR3 nucleotides are TGCGCCAGCAGCTTGAGTTTAATCGGTTACAGGGGTTTTATGAATGAGCAGTTCTTC.

The chain combines TRBV2 with TRBJ2-3; TRBD1 matches at 8 bases. Losses at the gene ends were 9 bases for V and 3 bases for J; bases not matched to a gene: 14. The CDR3 is 16 amino acids. Germline-derived CDR1 and CDR2 are SNHLY and FYNNEI. CDR3 nucleotides: TGTGCCAGTAACTACGACAGGGGATCTGTAACAGATACGCAGTATTTT. Amino acid sequence: CASNYDRGSVTDTQYF.